Sequencing of this T cell receptor (beta chain) was carried out in a study of T cell repertoires in cytomegalovirus infection. With V trimmed by 2 bases and J by 0 bases, 9 bases remained unmatched. The CDR3 has 18 residues. Germline V gene data show CDR1 as LGHNA and CDR2 as YNFKEQ. About this clonotype itself: Its antigen is unidentified.

Using its own MiXCR run on the reads, TCRdb lists one record per CDR3 protein. This sample has hundreds of thousands of distinct CDR3 sequences, with under 40% found just once. This TCR derives from a human donor in good health (CMV status not recorded). Some clones in this sample may be carry-over from other donors' samples. The sample in question was cultured CD8+ T cells from PBMCs, obtained from culture after CMV antigen stimulation. The chain recombines TRBV4-2 with TRBJ2-3; 9 nucleotides align to TRBD2. CDR3 amino acids: CASSQLGGGASSTDTQYF. As DNA, the CDR3 is TGTGCCAGCAGCCAACTTGGCGGGGGGGCGTCTAGCACAGATACGCAGTATTTT.